Shown below are 32 T cell receptor beta chains from a single sample sequenced in a study of blood T cells in healthy people across ages. A second roughly 6 to 12 cycle PCR used barcoded and J-beta primers. TCRdb re-derived calls from the 5' RACE reads in MiXCR, one entry per CDR3 protein. This table holds hundreds of thousands of distinct CDR3 sequences, just under 25% found once. The sample was also reused in another study, on T cells of mothers and their children.

The specimen was blood. Receptor source: a boy between 10 and 17 years old in good health.

This clonotype has just a few counts. The chain uses TRBV28 and TRBJ2-6; D is uncertain. The CDR3 is made up of 16 amino acids. Trimming cost V 3 bases and J 0 bases, with 9 bases left between them. Looked up from germline, CDR1 is MDHEN and CDR2 is SYDVKM. Written as DNA, the CDR3 is TGTGCCAGCAGTTTTCCGGTGACCTCTGGGGCCAACGTCCTGACTTTC. Amino acids: CASSFPVTSGANVLTF.

The V gene is TRBV18, the J gene TRBJ2-1; 10 bases are shared with TRBD2. The CDR3 loop spans 15 amino acids. Per germline, CDR1 KGHSH and CDR2 LQKENI. The trim removed 2 bases at V and 4 bases at J, leaving 2 bases unmatched. The CDR3, as DNA: TGTGCCAGCTCACCAGTAGCGGGAGGATACAATGAGCAGTTCTTC. It translates to CASSPVAGGYNEQFF. The full variable domain, in which reference TRBV18 and TRBJ2-1 provide the parts outside the CDR3, is NAGVMQNPRHLVRRRGQEARLRCSPMKGHSHVYWYRQLPEEGLKFMVYLQKENIIDESGMPKERFSAEFPKEGPSILRIQQVVRGDSAAYFCASSPVAGGYNEQFFGPGTRLTVL.

This clonotype has only a few counts. The chain couples TRBV29-1 to TRBJ2-1; TRBD1 matches at 7 bases. The DNA end lines up better with TRBJ2-7; the J call may be wrong. Germline V gives CDR1 SQVTM, CDR2 ANQGSEA. There are 14 residues in the CDR3. CDR3 amino acids: CSVEVGDRDYEQYF. The CDR3, as DNA: TGCAGCGTTGAAGTGGGCGACAGGGATTACGAGCAGTACTTC.

This clonotype was observed a few times. The gene calls are TRBV20-1 and TRBJ1-5; no firm D call. The CDR3 extends over 13 amino acids. The V and J ends lost 6 bases and 6 bases respectively, with 15 bases between them. Germline CDR1 and CDR2: DFQATT and SNEGSKA (reference sequence). The CDR3 reads CSAVSPAGQPQHF. The CDR3 nucleotides are TGCAGTGCCGTGTCCCCCGCGGGTCAGCCCCAGCATTTT.

This clonotype was observed a handful of times. The chain is built from TRBV11-2 and TRBJ2-5, with D perhaps given as TRBD1 or TRBD2 (5 bases each). CDR3 size: 13 residues. Germline V gene data show CDR1 as SGHAT and CDR2 as FQNNGV. V was shortened by 5 bases and J by 5 bases, with 12 bases between the two germline ends. The CDR3 region has the DNA TGTGCCAGCAGCGACTGGGACCGGGAGACCCAGTACTTC. As protein: CASSDWDRETQYF.

This chain joins TRBV20-1 and TRBJ2-5; 8 bases match TRBD1. CDR1 and CDR2 from the germline V gene are DFQATT and SNEGSKA (reference sequence). The CDR3 contains 13 residues. V trimming: 5 bases; J trimming: 4 bases; junction bases outside the gene matches: 6. The CDR3 region is CSAPPGGGETQYF. CDR3 bases: TGCAGTGCTCCTCCAGGGGGCGGAGAGACCCAGTACTTC.

This clonotype occurred a few times. The J gene is TRBJ2-4, the V gene TRBV7-2; 14 bases agree with TRBD2. The CDR3 runs 17 residues. V trimming: 3 bases; J trimming: 3 bases; junction bases outside the gene matches: 4. Looked up from germline, CDR1 is SGHTA and CDR2 is FQGNSA. The CDR3 nucleotides are TGTGCCAGCAGCTTTGGACTAGCGGGAGGAGTCAAAAACATTCAGTACTTC. Its translation: CASSFGLAGGVKNIQYF.

This chain joins TRBV29-1 and TRBJ1-2; 10 bases match TRBD1. J lost 5 bases, V lost 7 bases, and 7 bases had no gene match. CDR1 is SQVTM, CDR2 ANQGSEA, per germline. The CDR3 covers 13 residues. In DNA form, the CDR3 reads TGCAGCGCCATCCTGGACAGGGGGTATGGCTACACCTTC. It specifies CSAILDRGYGYTF.

The CDR3 DNA reads as TGTGCCAGCAGCTTATCGTCTAGCGATGAGACCCAGTACTTC. It codes for CASSLSSSDETQYF. The chain carries TRBV7-9 and TRBJ2-5, with D possibly TRBD2 on 6 matching bases. Trimming cost V 2 bases and J 5 bases, with 12 bases left between them. Germline V CDR1 and CDR2: SEHNR, FQNEAQ (reference sequence). The CDR3 is 14 amino acids.

This clonotype was picked up a small number of times. The rearrangement joins TRBV6-5 to TRBJ1-2; D possibly corresponds to TRBD1 (5 bases). V was clipped by 5 bases and J by 4 bases, with 14 bases between them. The CDR3 consists of 14 residues. The V gene's germline CDR1 is MNHEY and CDR2 SVGAGI. CDR3: CASSRPTEGYGYTF. The CDR3 DNA follows: TGTGCCAGCAGTCGACCGACAGAGGGCTATGGCTACACCTTC.

This clonotype was seen a few times. The chain couples TRBV19 to TRBJ2-7; 9 nucleotides line up with TRBD1. The V and J ends lost 3 bases and 5 bases, in that order; junction bases with no gene match: 8. Germline CDR1 and CDR2: LNHDA and SQIVND (reference sequence). The CDR3 covers 15 residues. The CDR3: CASSISGTGYNEQYF. CDR3 DNA sequence: TGTGCCAGTAGTATCTCGGGGACAGGGTACAACGAGCAGTACTTC.

This chain uses TRBV7-6 with TRBJ2-1; 10 bases line up with TRBD2. V dropped 6 bases and J dropped 8; count of bases not matched to a gene: 7. Germline assignment: CDR1 SGHVS and CDR2 FNYEAQ. The CDR3 length is 14 residues. The CDR3 sequence is CASSPGLASHEQFF. For the CDR3, the DNA is TGTGCCAGCAGTCCGGGACTAGCGTCCCATGAGCAGTTCTTC.

V is TRBV29-1 and J is TRBJ2-1; no clear D gene. The CDR3 consists of 13 residues. V was pared by 2 bases and J by 9 bases, with 14 bases between. Germline V gene data show CDR1 as SQVTM and CDR2 as ANQGSEA. The CDR3 spells CSVEMGRIGEQFF. The CDR3 DNA is TGCAGCGTTGAAATGGGTAGGATCGGTGAGCAGTTCTTC.

This chain connects TRBV20-1 to TRBJ2-5; D is perhaps TRBD1 (6 bases). V shed 3 bases and J shed 5 bases, with 19 bases lying between them. The CDR3 spans 15 residues. In germline, CDR1 is DFQATT, CDR2 SNEGSKA (reference sequence). The CDR3 sequence is CSASHTGRGVETQYF. As DNA, the CDR3 is TGCAGTGCTAGCCATACAGGGAGAGGAGTGGAGACCCAGTACTTC.

This clonotype came up a few times. The gene calls are TRBV9 and TRBJ2-5; 10 bases align to TRBD1. Germline V gene sequence: CDR1 SGDLS, CDR2 YYNGEE. Trimming cost V 4 bases and J 2 bases; bases outside gene matches: 5. There are 15 residues in the CDR3. The CDR3 coding sequence is TGTGCCAGCAGCAAGACAGGGGGCGGACAAGAGACCCAGTACTTC. Its protein product is CASSKTGGGQETQYF.

J is TRBJ1-5 and V is TRBV6-5, with 9 bases matching TRBD1. The germline gives CDR1 MNHEY, CDR2 SVGAGI. Unmatched junction bases numbered 9, after V lost 9 bases and J lost 6 bases. The CDR3 has 14 residues. The CDR3 sequence is CASQPGQGSQPQHF. CDR3 DNA sequence: TGTGCCAGTCAACCGGGACAGGGTAGTCAGCCCCAGCATTTT.

This clonotype was seen only once. This chain connects TRBV3-1 to TRBJ1-2; TRBD1 agrees at 8 bases. Germline CDR1 reads LGHDT; CDR2 reads YNNKEL (reference sequence). Unmatched junction bases numbered 6, after V lost 0 bases and J lost 0 bases. This CDR3 spans 17 amino acids. The CDR3 DNA follows: TGTGCCAGCAGCCAAGATATTAGGACAGGGACTAACTATGGCTACACCTTC. It is translated as CASSQDIRTGTNYGYTF.

The chain joins TRBV5-1 to TRBJ2-5, with 8 positions matching TRBD2. CDR3 length equals 15 residues. The germline CDR1 and CDR2 sequences are SGHRS and YFSETQ. Losses at the gene ends were 3 bases for V and 2 bases for J; bases not matched to a gene: 6. Here the CDR3 DNA reads TGCGCCAGCAGCTATAGCGCGGGAGGTCAAGAGACCCAGTACTTC. This codes for CASSYSAGGQETQYF.

This clonotype was counted only a few times. The chain carries TRBV6-2 or TRBV6-3 and TRBJ2-1; the match to TRBD1 covers 9 bases. V trimming: 5 bases; J trimming: 0 bases; junction bases outside the gene matches: 5. This CDR3 comprises 16 residues. Germline V lookup: CDR1 MNHEY, CDR2 SVGEGT. CDR3 residues: CASSVRTGVSYNEQFF. CDR3 coding DNA: TGTGCCAGCAGTGTCAGGACAGGGGTCTCCTACAATGAGCAGTTCTTC.

J is TRBJ2-7 and V is TRBV20-1; D is perhaps TRBD2 (6 bases). The CDR3 has 13 residues. Germline V gene sequence: CDR1 DFQATT, CDR2 SNEGSKA (reference sequence). Trimming cost V 2 bases and J 3 bases, with 11 bases left between them. The CDR3 DNA is TGCAGTGCTAGAACGGTTAGCGGCTACGAGCAGTACTTC. This translates into CSARTVSGYEQYF.

This clonotype was detected only a few times. V usage is TRBV29-1 and J usage is TRBJ2-1; 11 bases line up with TRBD2. This CDR3 spans 17 amino acids. J gave up 4 bases and V 0 bases, and 8 bases lay outside the gene matches. Germline V gene lookup returns CDR1 SQVTM and CDR2 ANQGSEA. For the CDR3, the DNA is TGCAGCGTTGAAGACCGCCTCACTAGCGGGAGATACAATGAGCAGTTCTTC. Amino acid sequence: CSVEDRLTSGRYNEQFF.

The chain employs TRBV6-5 and TRBJ1-4; maybe TRBD1 (6 bases). From germline, CDR1 is MNHEY and CDR2 SVGAGI. The CDR3 has 15 residues. V dropped 5 bases and J dropped 3 bases, with 13 bases sitting between them. The CDR3 DNA is TGTGCCAGCAGTCAGGGGTGGGGTTCTAATGAAAAACTGTTTTTT. It is translated as CASSQGWGSNEKLFF.

This chain links TRBV27 with TRBJ2-5; D tentatively fits TRBD1 or TRBD2 (6 bases each). With 7 bases removed from V and 1 base from J, the gap between germline ends came to 13 bases. There are 14 residues in the CDR3. Germline-derived CDR1 and CDR2 are MNHEY and SMNVEV (reference sequence). The CDR3 region is CASMSGGSQETQYF. The CDR3 coding sequence is TGTGCCAGCATGTCCGGGGGCAGCCAAGAGACCCAGTACTTC.

The chain recombines TRBV27 with TRBJ1-4, with TRBD1 identical over 7 bases. With V trimmed by 3 bases and J by 7 bases, 5 bases remained unmatched. In germline, CDR1 is MNHEY, CDR2 SMNVEV (reference sequence). This CDR3 spans 14 amino acids. The DNA for the CDR3 is TGTGCCAGCAGTTTGGTAGGGGGCTTTGAAAAACTGTTTTTT. It specifies CASSLVGGFEKLFF.

CDR3: CASSYRTGGTDTQYF. CDR3 coding DNA: TGTGCCAGCAGTTATCGGACGGGAGGCACAGATACGCAGTATTTT. The chain is built from TRBV6-2 or TRBV6-3 and TRBJ2-3; tentative D call: TRBD2 (6 bases). In germline, CDR1 is MNHEY, CDR2 SVGEGT. The CDR3 is 15 residues long. V lost 3 bases and J lost 1, with 11 bases in between.

This clonotype has at least ten counts. The genes are TRBV7-9 and TRBJ2-3; tentatively, D is TRBD2 (6 bases). CDR1 and CDR2 from the germline V gene are SEHNR and FQNEAQ (reference sequence). The CDR3 length is 13 residues. The germline V and J ends were trimmed by 4 bases and 4 bases, with 9 bases remaining between them. The CDR3 region is CASSSRLADTQYF. The CDR3 nucleotides are TGTGCCAGCAGCTCGAGACTAGCAGATACGCAGTATTTT. Combining the CDR3 with reference TRBV7-9 and TRBJ2-3 gives the whole variable domain DTGVSQNPRHKITKRGQNVTFRCDPISEHNRLYWYRQTLGQGPEFLTYFQNEAQLEKSRLLSDRFSAERPKGSFSTLEIQRTEQGDSAMYLCASSSRLADTQYFGPGTRLTVL.

V gene TRBV2 combines with J gene TRBJ2-2, with 9 positions matching TRBD1. CDR3 length equals 15 residues. Germline lookup yields CDR1 SNHLY and CDR2 FYNNEI. After removal of 5 bases from V and 5 bases from J, the junction contained 6 bases not matched to a gene. Here the CDR3 reads CASSTGQGRTGELFF. Here the CDR3 DNA reads TGTGCCAGCAGTACAGGACAGGGGCGAACCGGGGAGCTGTTTTTT.

The table lists this clonotype with a few counts. The chain recombines TRBV7-9 with TRBJ1-5; TRBD1 aligns across 7 bases. CDR1 SEHNR and CDR2 FQNEAQ come from the germline V gene (reference sequence). Losses at the gene ends were 5 bases for V and 8 bases for J; bases not matched to a gene: 6. CDR3 length: 13 amino acids. The CDR3 reads CASSPSQGEPQHF. CDR3 coding DNA: TGTGCCAGCAGCCCCTCGCAGGGGGAGCCCCAGCATTTT. Using reference TRBV7-9 and TRBJ1-5 for the parts outside the CDR3, the full variable domain is DTGVSQNPRHKITKRGQNVTFRCDPISEHNRLYWYRQTLGQGPEFLTYFQNEAQLEKSRLLSDRFSAERPKGSFSTLEIQRTEQGDSAMYLCASSPSQGEPQHFGDGTRLSIL.

A remark on this clonotype: The junction does not match germline at one end; this may be a read error. The rearrangement joins TRBV4-1 to TRBJ1-4; TRBD1 might be the D (5 bases). Germline CDR1 and CDR2: MGHRA and YSYEKL. CDR3 size: 15 residues. The CDR3 bases are TGCGCCAGCATCCAATTTAGGGGATCTAATGAAAAACTGTTTTTT. Protein sequence: CASIQFRGSNEKLFF.

Ten or more counts support this clonotype. The rearrangement joins TRBV5-1 to TRBJ2-1; 10 nucleotides agree with TRBD2. CDR1 and CDR2 (germline): SGHRS, YFSETQ. This CDR3 has 15 residues. V gave up 5 bases and J gave up 2 bases; unmatched junction bases: 4. CDR3: CASRPTSGAYNEQFF. CDR3 DNA: TGCGCCAGCAGGCCTACTAGCGGGGCCTACAATGAGCAGTTCTTC. The variable domain in full, completed from reference TRBV5-1 and TRBJ2-1, reads KAGVTQTPRYLIKTRGQQVTLSCSPISGHRSVSWYQQTPGQGLQFLFEYFSETQRNKGNFPGRFSGRQFSNSRSEMNVSTLELGDSALYLCASRPTSGAYNEQFFGPGTRLTVL.

The V and J genes are TRBV13 and TRBJ2-5, with D hard to call. Germline V gene lookup returns CDR1 PRHDT and CDR2 FYEKMQ (reference sequence). Trimming cost V 5 bases and J 4 bases, with 14 bases left between them. The CDR3 has 14 residues. CDR3 coding DNA: TGTGCCAGCAGCCCCGACCCTGGGGTAGAGACCCAGTACTTC. Translation gives CASSPDPGVETQYF.

The V and J genes are TRBV11-2 and TRBJ2-7; D perhaps matches TRBD1 (6 bases). There are 16 residues in the CDR3. CDR1 SGHAT and CDR2 FQNNGV come from the germline V gene. V dropped 5 bases and J dropped 0 bases, with 17 bases sitting between them. This CDR3 reads CASSIYDRTVSYEQYF. CDR3 coding DNA: TGTGCCAGCAGCATATACGACAGGACAGTCTCCTACGAGCAGTACTTC.